This TCR beta chain was identified during a study of CD8+CD57+ T cells in acquired aplastic anemia. Patients chosen for sequencing had shown CD8+CD57+ cell expansion by flow cytometry. This clonotype was observed many times. CDR3 and TCR beta VDJ profiling relied on a genomic DNA template. TCRdb re-derived calls from the reads in MiXCR, one entry per CDR3 protein. The sample lists about 470,000 distinct CDR3 sequences, less than 35% occurring once. There are 11 residues in the CDR3. V lost 4 bases, J lost 6 bases, and 2 bases stayed unmatched. From germline, CDR1 is DFQATT and CDR2 SNEGSKA (reference sequence).

The sequenced sample was sorted CD4+, CD8+, or CD8+CD57+ T cells (not recorded which) from PBMCs. The TCR was taken from a human donor with aplastic anemia. The chain has TRBV20-1 and TRBJ1-1, with 7 bases that match TRBD1. The CDR3 nucleotides read TGCAGTGCTAACAGGGGTTCTGAAGCTTTCTTT. Amino acid sequence: CSANRGSEAFF.